Listed here are 24 T cell receptor beta chains from one sample, sequenced in a study of blood T cell repertoires in COVID-19. Clones were read by immunoSEQ multiplex PCR, and TCRdb kept only the in-frame ones, dropping some. The data show more than 60,000 clones, less than 85% seen once. Material for sequencing was peripheral blood. These receptors all stem from a human donor with acute or convalescent COVID-19. The donor label of this sample is uncertain.

The chain links TRBV28 to TRBJ2-7; weak D call: TRBD2 (5 bases). The germline V gene has CDR1 MDHEN and CDR2 SYDVKM. V lost 6 bases and J 2 bases, leaving 8 bases between the germline ends. The CDR3 runs 12 residues. The CDR3 DNA reads TGTGCCAGCAGCCCCGGGACCTACGAGCAGTACGTC. Amino acid sequence: CASSPGTYEQYV.

The rearrangement joins TRBV6-6 to TRBJ2-7; TRBD2 is a possible D gene (6 bases). This CDR3 is built from 15 residues. CDR1 and CDR2 (germline): MNHNY, SVGAGI (reference sequence). V was pared by 4 bases and J by 4 bases, with 17 bases between. CDR3 bases: TGTGCCAGCAGTTTGCGGGGCGATAGCGGATACGAGCAGTACTTC. Protein sequence: CASSLRGDSGYEQYF.

V gene TRBV6-2 or TRBV6-3 combines with J gene TRBJ1-2, with TRBD1 identical over 8 bases. V dropped 2 bases and J dropped 4; count of bases not matched to a gene: 12. There are 17 residues in the CDR3. Germline V gene lookup returns CDR1 MNHEY and CDR2 SVGEGT. The CDR3 nucleotides read TGTGCCAGCAGTTACACCAGGACAGGGCCAAGGATCTATGGCTACACCTTC. Translated, it gives CASSYTRTGPRIYGYTF.

As concerns this clone: Distinct nucleotide sequences in the sample also encode this CDR3. The chain links TRBV14 to TRBJ1-6, with 7 bases that match TRBD1. After removal of 2 bases from V and 6 bases from J, the junction contained 4 bases not matched to a gene. Germline values: CDR1 SGHDN, CDR2 FVKESK. This CDR3 has 15 residues. CDR3 sequence: CASSQTTGANSPLHF. Written as DNA, the CDR3 is TGTGCCAGCAGCCAAACAACAGGGGCTAATTCACCCCTCCACTTT.

This chain links TRBV14 with TRBJ1-6, with D tentatively TRBD1 (6 bases). Trimming took 0 bases from V and 8 from J, leaving 17 bases between them. CDR1 is SGHDN and CDR2 is FVKESK in the germline V gene. The CDR3 extends over 17 amino acids. CDR3: CASSQDRIGGWDSPLHF. The CDR3 DNA follows: TGTGCCAGCAGCCAAGATAGGATAGGGGGTTGGGATTCACCCCTCCACTTT.

The rearrangement joins TRBV7-8 to TRBJ1-2, with 7 bases fitting TRBD1. Trimming removed 5 bases from V and 2 bases from J; junction bases left unmatched: 2. CDR1 is SGHVS, CDR2 FQNEAQ, per germline. The length of the CDR3 is 13 residues. CDR3 sequence: CASSPTGNYGYTF. The CDR3 DNA is TGTGCCAGCAGCCCGACAGGGAACTATGGCTACACCTTC. Filled out from reference TRBV7-8 and TRBJ1-2, the complete variable domain reads GAGVSQSPRYKVAKRGQDVALRCDPISGHVSLFWYQQALGQGPEFLTYFQNEAQLDKSGLPSDRFFAERPEGSVSTLKIQRTQQEDSAVYLCASSPTGNYGYTFGSGTRLTVV.

V usage is TRBV5-5 and J usage is TRBJ2-1; D gene uncertain. Trimming shortened V by 3 bases and J by 6 bases, and 10 bases separated the two germline ends. The CDR3 has 13 residues. In germline, CDR1 is SGHKS, CDR2 YYEKEE (reference sequence). Here the CDR3 reads CASSSRPGNEQFF. The CDR3 bases are TGTGCCAGCAGCTCGCGGCCGGGCAATGAGCAGTTCTTC.

The chain is built from TRBV28 and TRBJ1-5; D possibly corresponds to TRBD1 (5 bases). The V gene lost 3 bases and the J gene lost 7 bases, with 19 bases spanning the gap. The CDR3 loop spans 16 amino acids. Germline-derived CDR1 and CDR2 are MDHEN and SYDVKM. The CDR3 spells CASSFLGTTAGQPQHF. The CDR3 DNA follows: TGTGCCAGCAGTTTTCTAGGGACCACGGCGGGACAGCCCCAGCATTTT. Combining the CDR3 with reference TRBV28 and TRBJ1-5 gives the whole variable domain DVKVTQSSRYLVKRTGEKVFLECVQDMDHENMFWYRQDPGLGLRLIYFSYDVKMKEKGDIPEGYSVSREKKERFSLILESASTNQTSMYLCASSFLGTTAGQPQHFGDGTRLSIL.

The V call is TRBV3-1 (or the pseudogene TRBV3-2), the J call TRBJ2-6, with a weak D call TRBD2 (6 bases). V shed 8 bases and J shed 5 bases, with 7 bases lying between them. Per germline, CDR1 LGHDT and CDR2 YNNKEL (reference sequence). This CDR3 is 12 amino acids long. CDR3 nucleotide sequence: TGTGCCAGCGGACTAAGGGCCAACGTCCTGACTTTC. Residues: CASGLRANVLTF.

The table lists this clone with a few counts. The chain employs TRBV21-1 and TRBJ1-5. TRBV21-1 is assigned pseudogene status. The CDR3 runs 15 residues. CDR3 residues: CASSKRRRGNQPQHF. The CDR3 coding sequence is TGTGCCAGCAGCAAACGTAGGCGGGGCAATCAGCCCCAGCATTTT.

The chain joins TRBV14 to TRBJ2-1; 7 bases line up with TRBD2. After removal of 4 bases from V and 10 bases from J, the junction contained 7 bases not matched to a gene. From germline, CDR1 is SGHDN and CDR2 FVKESK. This CDR3 comprises 13 residues. CDR3 nucleotides: TGTGCCAGCAGCCTCCGACTAGCAGGGGAGCAGTTCTTC. Protein product: CASSLRLAGEQFF.

The CDR3 nucleotides are TGTGCCAGCAGCCCCAGCCGGCAACAGGCGAACTACGAGCAGTACTTC. Protein product: CASSPSRQQANYEQYF. This rearrangement joins TRBV7-2 to TRBJ2-7, with D maybe TRBD1 (5 bases). The CDR3 is 16 residues long. CDR1 and CDR2 (germline): SGHTA, FQGNSA. The V gene lost 5 bases and the J gene lost 3 bases, with 20 bases spanning the gap.

This chain connects TRBV27 to TRBJ2-2; D possibly corresponds to TRBD1 (6 bases). Trimming removed 3 bases at V and 2 bases at J, with 16 bases between. The CDR3 loop spans 17 amino acids. Germline CDR1 reads MNHEY; CDR2 reads SMNVEV (reference sequence). This CDR3 is CASSFTPYRANTGELFF. Here the CDR3 DNA reads TGTGCCAGCAGTTTCACCCCATACAGGGCAAACACCGGGGAGCTGTTTTTT.

The genes are TRBV3-1 (or the pseudogene TRBV3-2) and TRBJ1-1; D not resolved. From germline, CDR1 is LGHDT and CDR2 YNNKEL (reference sequence). V was trimmed by 2 bases and J by 4 bases, leaving 11 bases between them. The CDR3 loop spans 14 amino acids. The CDR3 bases are TGTGCCAGCAGCCAATTCCGGGAGGGCACTGAAGCTTTCTTT. Translated, it gives CASSQFREGTEAFF.

The chain is built from TRBV28 and TRBJ2-4; tentative D call: TRBD2 (5 bases). The CDR3 has 14 residues. Germline V lookup: CDR1 MDHEN, CDR2 SYDVKM. V lost 7 bases, J lost 1 base, and 11 bases lay in between. For the CDR3, the DNA is TGTGCCAGCATGAACTCGGGGGCCAAAAACATTCAGTACTTC. It specifies CASMNSGAKNIQYF.

V gene TRBV10-3 combines with J gene TRBJ2-1, with D tentatively TRBD2 (5 bases). The germline V gene has CDR1 ENHRY and CDR2 SYGVKD. CDR3 size: 14 residues. Trimming left V 3 bases short and J 7 bases short, with 13 bases between. The CDR3 is CAISEQAATNEQFF. The DNA for the CDR3 is TGTGCCATCAGTGAACAAGCGGCGACTAATGAGCAGTTCTTC.

The chain combines TRBV19 with TRBJ2-7, with 10 bases lining up with TRBD2. The CDR3 runs 15 residues. Germline V gene sequence: CDR1 LNHDA, CDR2 SQIVND (reference sequence). The junction had 5 bases not matched to a gene; V was cut back by 4 bases and J by 2 bases. CDR3 protein: CASSTRLAGPYEQYF. The DNA of the CDR3 is TGTGCCAGTAGTACTCGACTAGCGGGCCCCTACGAGCAGTACTTC.

This chain's CDR3 is CASSFRDSRQETQYF. The CDR3 coding sequence is TGCGCCAGCAGCTTCCGGGACTCCAGACAAGAGACCCAGTACTTC. V is TRBV5-1 and J is TRBJ2-5, with D possibly being TRBD2 (6 bases). Germline V CDR1 and CDR2: SGHRS, YFSETQ. Trimming took 2 bases from V and 2 from J, leaving 13 bases between them. The CDR3 is 15 amino acids.

The V and J genes are TRBV9 and TRBJ2-5, with 7 bases identical to TRBD1. Per the germline V gene, CDR1 is SGDLS and CDR2 is YYNGEE. J lost 5 bases, V lost 4 bases, and 11 bases had no gene match. The CDR3 runs 15 residues. The DNA of the CDR3 is TGTGCCAGCAGCCCGACAGGACAGGACGGGGAGACCCAGTACTTC. This codes for CASSPTGQDGETQYF.

A single count supports this clone. The V gene is TRBV2, the J gene TRBJ2-7; 7 bases agree with TRBD1. J was trimmed by 0 bases and V by 5 bases; bases with no gene match: 4. The CDR3 is 14 amino acids. Germline CDR1 SNHLY, CDR2 FYNNEI. The CDR3 DNA reads as TGTGCCAGCAGTCGGGACAGATACTCCTACGAGCAGTACTTC. Translating it yields CASSRDRYSYEQYF. Combining the CDR3 with reference TRBV2 and TRBJ2-7 gives the whole variable domain EPEVTQTPSHQVTQMGQEVILRCVPISNHLYFYWYRQILGQKVEFLVSFYNNEISEKSEIFDDQFSVERPDGSNFTLKIRSTKLEDSAMYFCASSRDRYSYEQYFGPGTRLTVT.

The rearrangement joins TRBV4-2 to TRBJ2-7, with 11 bases lining up with TRBD1. The CDR3 has 16 amino acids. Trimming at V came to 2 bases and at J to 2 bases, leaving 5 bases not matched to a gene. CDR1 and CDR2 (germline): LGHNA, YNFKEQ. The CDR3 spells CASSQPGTGGAYEQYF. As DNA, the CDR3 is TGTGCCAGCAGCCAACCTGGGACAGGGGGGGCCTACGAGCAGTACTTC.

The chain is built from TRBV7-2 and TRBJ1-6, with TRBD1 as a possible D gene (6 bases). This CDR3 spans 16 amino acids. The germline gives CDR1 SGHTA, CDR2 FQGNSA. The germline V and J ends were trimmed by 3 bases and 10 bases, with 19 bases remaining between them. The CDR3 DNA follows: TGTGCCAGCAGCTTTAGGTCGGGGGGCAAGGTGTCACCCCTCCACTTT. Its translation: CASSFRSGGKVSPLHF. Complete variable domain (other parts from reference TRBV7-2 and TRBJ1-6): GAGVSQSPSNKVTEKGKDVELRCDPISGHTALYWYRQSLGQGLEFLIYFQGNSAPDKSGLPSDRFSAERTGGSVSTLTIQRTQQEDSAVYLCASSFRSGGKVSPLHFGNGTRLTVT.

This chain joins TRBV7-2 and TRBJ2-1, with D possibly being TRBD2 (6 bases). Germline V gives CDR1 SGHTA, CDR2 FQGNSA. V was pared by 4 bases and J by 10 bases, with 14 bases between. CDR3 size: 13 residues. The CDR3 loop reads CASSWQRVQEQFF. DNA of the CDR3: TGTGCCAGCAGCTGGCAGCGGGTTCAGGAGCAGTTCTTC.

The genes are TRBV28 and TRBJ1-6; 8 nucleotides agree with TRBD1. Germline CDR1 MDHEN, CDR2 SYDVKM. Trimming at V came to 4 bases and at J to 7 bases, leaving 9 bases not matched to a gene. The CDR3 has 16 residues. CDR3: CASSSTRTGSNSPLHF. The CDR3 DNA reads TGTGCCAGCAGTTCCACTAGGACAGGGTCCAATTCACCCCTCCACTTT.